These T cell receptor beta chains were read from a single sample in a study of blood T cell repertoires in COVID-19. The protocol was immunoSEQ multiplex PCR, while the TCRdb copy is restricted to in-frame clones and leaves out a portion. Altogether under 95,000 clones are present, about 90% being singletons, with the ten largest covering under 6%. The sequenced sample was peripheral blood. These receptors all come from a human donor in a cohort sampled during active COVID-19. The CDR3 runs from the conserved cysteine through the conserved F or W. The order of the fields is clone size, V gene, D gene, J gene, CDR3 DNA, CDR3 protein. The D gene is left open where the match is weak. Size tells how often a clone was seen (once, few, many) or the class of an expanded clone, and some rows leave it out.

-	TRBV15	TRBD2	TRBJ2-5	TGTGCCACCAGCAGAGATAGGGCTAGCGGGAACCAAGAGACCCAGTACTTC	CATSRDRASGNQETQYF
-	TRBV7-2	-	TRBJ1-6	TGTGCCAGCAGCTTACCCAGGTCCTATAATTCACCCCTCCACTTT	CASSLPRSYNSPLHF
few	TRBV9	TRBD2	TRBJ2-2	TGTGCCAGCAGCGCCCCCGGGACTAGCGGGGGGAGTACCGGGGAGCTGTTTTTT	CASSAPGTSGGSTGELFF
-	TRBV2	-	TRBJ2-3	TGTGCCAGCAGTAGAGACTACACAGATACGCAGTATTTT	CASSRDYTDTQYF
-	TRBV27	TRBD2	TRBJ2-5	TGTGCCAGCACCAAATGGCGGGGGGGCCGCCAAGAGACCCAGTACTTC	CASTKWRGGRQETQYF
-	TRBV13	-	TRBJ2-3	TGTGCCAGCAGCTCATTGGGCCCTCTAAGGCACACAGATACGCAGTATTTT	CASSSLGPLRHTDTQYF
-	TRBV19	-	TRBJ2-5	TGTGCCAGTAGTATAAGGGCGGGGAACCAAGAGACCCAGTACTTC	CASSIRAGNQETQYF
-	TRBV4-3	-	TRBJ1-2	TGCGCCAGCAGCAAAACCCGGGACTTTAACTATGGCTACACCTTC	CASSKTRDFNYGYTF
-	TRBV30	TRBD1	TRBJ1-4	TGTGCCGTGGGACAGGTCAATGAAAAACTGTTTTTT	CAVGQVNEKLFF
-	TRBV6-5	-	TRBJ2-7	TGTGCCAGCAGCCAAAACGGACACGGACCCTACGAGCAGTACTTC	CASSQNGHGPYEQYF
-	TRBV6-5	-	TRBJ1-2	TGTGCCAGCAGGCAAGCTGCGAACGAACTCTATGGCTACACCTTC	CASRQAANELYGYTF
once	TRBV14	-	TRBJ2-3	TGTGCCAGCAGCCAAGCGGGGTTCGCAGATACGCAGTATTTT	CASSQAGFADTQYF
-	TRBV5-4	-	TRBJ1-2	TGTGCCAGCAGCTTGATGGGGCGTGAAAGTGGCTACACCTTC	CASSLMGRESGYTF
-	TRBV10-3	-	TRBJ1-2	TGTGCCATCAGTGTTCGGGGGGAGGACTATGGCTACACCTTC	CAISVRGEDYGYTF
-	TRBV11-2	-	TRBJ2-7	TGTGCCAGCAGCGTCGCTAGTGGCTACGAGCAGTACTTC	CASSVASGYEQYF
-	TRBV28	TRBD2	TRBJ2-3	TGTGCCAGCAGTTTTGTGGGACTAGCGGGGGGCGTGAATACGCAGTATTTT	CASSFVGLAGGVNTQYF
once	TRBV27	-	TRBJ2-1	TGTGCCAGCAGTCCCGAGGTGGCGAATGAGCAGTTCTTC	CASSPEVANEQFF
-	TRBV4-2	TRBD2	TRBJ2-1	TGTGCCAGCAGCCAAGATAGCGGGGGGGCCTTCAATGAGCAGTTCTTC	CASSQDSGGAFNEQFF
-	TRBV9	TRBD1	TRBJ2-1	TGTGCCAGCAGCGGGAGGGGACAGGCGCCCAATGAGCAGTTCTTC	CASSGRGQAPNEQFF
-	TRBV5-4	TRBD2	TRBJ2-1	TGTGCCAGCAGCTTGTTTCTAGCGGGGGCCTCCTACAATGAGCAGTTCTTC	CASSLFLAGASYNEQFF
-	TRBV2	TRBD1	TRBJ1-2	TGTGCCGGAAGACAGGGGGCTGGCTATGGCTACACCTTC	CAGRQGAGYGYTF
-	TRBV6-5	-	TRBJ1-1	TGTGCCAGCAGAAGGGGGACGTCGAACACTGAAGCTTTCTTT	CASRRGTSNTEAFF
-	TRBV7-9	-	TRBJ1-6	TGTGCCAGCAGCTTCGGGGAATGGCATAATTCACCCCTCCACTTT	CASSFGEWHNSPLHF
few	TRBV27	-	TRBJ1-1	TGTGCCAGCAGATGGACCGGGGCGGGAACTGAAGCTTTCTTT	CASRWTGAGTEAFF
-	TRBV10-3	TRBD1	TRBJ1-2	TGTGCCATCAGACAGGGGACGACCTATGGCTACACCTTC	CAIRQGTTYGYTF
-	TRBV29-1	-	TRBJ1-2	TGCAGCGTTGACAGCTATGGCTACACCTTC	CSVDSYGYTF
-	TRBV5-4	TRBD2	TRBJ2-5	TGTGCCAGCAGCTATGGACTAGCGGTTGGGGAAGAGACCCAGTACTTC	CASSYGLAVGEETQYF
-	TRBV24-1	TRBD1	TRBJ1-4	TGTGCCACCAGCCCCGGGACAGGAGGTTATGAACTGTTTTTT	CATSPGTGGYELFF
-	TRBV5-5	-	TRBJ1-1	TGTGCCAGCAGCTCGTGGACCGAGGGGGAGACTGAAGCTTTCTTT	CASSSWTEGETEAFF